This T cell receptor (beta chain) was found in a study of T cells in Graves' hyperthyroidism and ophthalmopathy. The germline V gene encodes CDR1 LNHNV and CDR2 YYDKDF (reference sequence). This CDR3 has 15 amino acids. TCR beta CDR3 region amplification was performed from RNA transcripts. HTBI primers were the set used in a first-round RT-PCR of the TCR CDR3. TCRdb re-analysed the multiplex PCR reads in MiXCR, keeping a single row per CDR3 protein. The sample comprises fewer than 110,000 distinct CDR3 sequences, roughly 50% of which are singletons, and roughly 25% rests with the top ten. Notes on this clonotype: The germline gene is not matched at one end of the junction; a read error may be the cause.

The authors deemed Graves' hyperthyroidism stable absent ophthalmopathy progression within 18 months. Material for sequencing was blood. The sequence came from a man aged 35 to 55 with Graves' hyperthyroidism. The chain uses TRBV15 and TRBJ1-3; D gene uncertain. The CDR3 DNA sequence: TGTGCCACCAGCAGAGATAGGGCGCGAGGAAACACCATACATTTT. Residues: CATSRDRARGNTIHF. The full variable domain, rest sourced from reference TRBV15 and TRBJ1-3, is DAMVIQNPRYQVTQFGKPVTLSCSQTLNHNVMYWYQQKSSQAPKLLFHYYDKDFNNEADTPDNFQSRRPNTSFCFLDIRSPGLGDTAMYLCATSRDRARGNTIHFGEGSWLTVV.